A selection of T cell receptor beta chains follows, all from one sample in a study of shared clonotypes between healthy human individuals. Clones were read by immunoSEQ multiplex PCR, and TCRdb kept only the in-frame ones, dropping some. This table has about 1.1 million clones, about four fifths appearing once. The sample was memory CD4+ T cells from PBMCs. The source of these receptors is a man between 18 and 35 years old in good health. Some clones in this sample may be carry-over from other donors' samples. Both conserved end residues are trimmed from each CDR3. Each record gives: V gene, CDR3 protein.

TRBV11-3	ASSFHRGSEQY
TRBV7-9	ASSHPDRPDGYT
TRBV11-1	ASSLGLGTGNEQY
TRBV27	ASSPKYRTSTDTQY
TRBV5-6	ASSLGGTGRSYEQY
TRBV28	ASSLSDRVLYGYT
TRBV7-9	ASSLDSAGARNTIY
TRBV10-3	AIRPQGGTDTQY
TRBV30	AWSVDRTYGYT
TRBV2	ASRPDNDETQY
TRBV19	ASSIDGQGRINGYT
TRBV27	AKGPRYNEQF
TRBV6-1	AVRTGLPEDTQY
TRBV7-2	ASSLYDTGELF
TRBV9	ASSVDLGHNYEQY
TRBV6-5	ASSPTSVGNQPQH
TRBV18	ASSPYGQGTYEQY
TRBV7-2	ASSFGTGYRAF
TRBV19	ASRSGPGETQY
TRBV27	ASSFLIGGTGELF
TRBV10-3	AISEPGTSGISYEQY
TRBV4-3	ASSHRWTDSYEQY
TRBV2	ASSLVARENYEQY
TRBV7-8	ASSLEFRLLHEQY
TRBV28	ASSFLGSGANVLT
TRBV5-1	ASADRRGTDTQY
TRBV5-1	ASSLGTANTGELF
TRBV25-1	ASSAGTQRAF
TRBV29-1	SVEDHTDTQY
TRBV5-4	ASSFEWTSTDTQY
TRBV2	ASSKSVGGASGANVLT
TRBV5-1	ASSLSPPYEQY
TRBV6-1	ASSEYGVNYGYT
TRBV7-8	ASSLTVSAGYQPQH
TRBV18	ASSPTLDRDYGYT
TRBV15	ATSRVRHNEQF
TRBV5-4	ASSLAVMGGSSDTQY
TRBV14	ASSSHPTSEQY
TRBV2	ASRATSGVYNEQF
TRBV13	ASSLDAGGGEQF
TRBV11-2	ASSLRAGTGELF
TRBV2	ASRRRGGNTEAF
TRBV7-3	ASSSYQGTEQY
TRBV11-2	ASSTTWESNYGYT
TRBV10-1	ASSDSGTDTGELF
TRBV2	ASSSDVAGNTIY
TRBV5-5	ASTGTSGMSVADTQY
TRBV7-2	ASSLATSGGRSSYEQY
TRBV7-9	ASSLRGGQDTQY
TRBV28	ASSLWAGSPVGTYNEQF
TRBV4-1	ASSQDSSGNQPQH